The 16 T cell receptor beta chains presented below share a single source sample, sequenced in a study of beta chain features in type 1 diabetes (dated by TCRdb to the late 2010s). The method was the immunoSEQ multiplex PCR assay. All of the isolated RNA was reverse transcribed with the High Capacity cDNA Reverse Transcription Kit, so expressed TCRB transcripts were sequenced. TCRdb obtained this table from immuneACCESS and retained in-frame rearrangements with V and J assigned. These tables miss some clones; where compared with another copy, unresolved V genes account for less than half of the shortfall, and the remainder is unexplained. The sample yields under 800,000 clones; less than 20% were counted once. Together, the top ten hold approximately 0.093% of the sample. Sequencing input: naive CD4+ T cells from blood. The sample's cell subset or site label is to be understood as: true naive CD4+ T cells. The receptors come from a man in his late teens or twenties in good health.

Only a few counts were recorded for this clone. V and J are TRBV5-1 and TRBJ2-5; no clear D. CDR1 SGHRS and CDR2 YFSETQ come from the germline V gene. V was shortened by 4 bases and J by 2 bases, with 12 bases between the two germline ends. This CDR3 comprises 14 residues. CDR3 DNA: TGCGCCAGCAGCCCCCCCGACATGCAAGAGACCCAGTACTTC. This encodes CASSPPDMQETQYF.

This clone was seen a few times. The CDR3 spells CASSQAGTDSGANVLTF. CDR3 sequence (DNA): TGCGCCAGCAGCCAAGCCGGGACAGACTCTGGGGCCAACGTCCTGACTTTC. V is TRBV4-1 and J is TRBJ2-6, with 7 bases matching TRBD1. The CDR3 sequence is 17 residues long. Germline loops: CDR1 MGHRA, CDR2 YSYEKL. V trimming: 1 base; J trimming: 0 bases; junction bases outside the gene matches: 3.

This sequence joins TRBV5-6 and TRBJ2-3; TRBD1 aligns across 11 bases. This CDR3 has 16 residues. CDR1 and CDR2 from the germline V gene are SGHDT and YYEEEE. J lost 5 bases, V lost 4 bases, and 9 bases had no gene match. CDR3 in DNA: TGTGCCAGCAGCCGCCGGGACAGGGGGTATCGAGATACGCAGTATTTT. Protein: CASSRRDRGYRDTQYF.

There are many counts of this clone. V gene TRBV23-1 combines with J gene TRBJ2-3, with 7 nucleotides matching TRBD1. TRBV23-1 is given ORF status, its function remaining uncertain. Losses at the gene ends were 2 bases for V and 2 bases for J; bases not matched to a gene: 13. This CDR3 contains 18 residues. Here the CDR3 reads CASSQRDLTGIHTDTQYF. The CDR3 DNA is TGCGCCAGCAGTCAACGGGACCTGACAGGGATTCACACAGATACGCAGTATTTT.

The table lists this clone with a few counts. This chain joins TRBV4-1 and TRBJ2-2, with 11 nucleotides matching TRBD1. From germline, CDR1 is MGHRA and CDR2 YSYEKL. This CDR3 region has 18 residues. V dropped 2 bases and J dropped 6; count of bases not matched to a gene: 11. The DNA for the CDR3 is TGCGCCAGCAGCCAACCATTCGTCCGGGACAGGGGGTCCGGGGAGCTGTTTTTT. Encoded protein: CASSQPFVRDRGSGELFF.

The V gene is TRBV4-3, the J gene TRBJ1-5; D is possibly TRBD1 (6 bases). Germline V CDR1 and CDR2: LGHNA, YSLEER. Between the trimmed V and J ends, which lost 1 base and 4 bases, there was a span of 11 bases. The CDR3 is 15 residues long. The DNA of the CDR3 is TGCGCCAGCAGCCAAGTTTCAGGGGCAAATCAGCCCCAGCATTTT. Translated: CASSQVSGANQPQHF.

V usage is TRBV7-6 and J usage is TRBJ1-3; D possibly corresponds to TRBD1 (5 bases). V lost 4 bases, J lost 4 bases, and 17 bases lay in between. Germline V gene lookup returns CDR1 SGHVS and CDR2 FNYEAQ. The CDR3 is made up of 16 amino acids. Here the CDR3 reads CASSSPIGGRGNTIYF. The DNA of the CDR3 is TGTGCCAGCAGCTCGCCCATTGGGGGAAGGGGAAACACCATATATTTT.

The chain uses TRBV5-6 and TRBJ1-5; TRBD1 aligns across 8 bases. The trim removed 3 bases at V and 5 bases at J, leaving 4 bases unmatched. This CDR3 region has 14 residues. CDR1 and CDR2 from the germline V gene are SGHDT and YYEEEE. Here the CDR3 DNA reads TGTGCCAGCAGCTCCGGGACAGGACATCAGCCCCAGCATTTT. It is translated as CASSSGTGHQPQHF.

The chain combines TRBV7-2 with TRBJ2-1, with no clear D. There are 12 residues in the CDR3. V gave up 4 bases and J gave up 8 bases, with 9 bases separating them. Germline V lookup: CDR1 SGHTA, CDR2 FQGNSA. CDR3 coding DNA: TGTGCCAGCAGCTCGAAGTTCCATGAGCAGTTCTTC. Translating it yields CASSSKFHEQFF.

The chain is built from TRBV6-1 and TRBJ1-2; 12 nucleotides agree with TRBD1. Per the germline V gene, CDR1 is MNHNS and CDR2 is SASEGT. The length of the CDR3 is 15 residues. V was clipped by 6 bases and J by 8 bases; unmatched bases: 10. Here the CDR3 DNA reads TGTGCCAGCAGGGAACCGGGACAGGGGGCCGGAGGCTACACCTTC. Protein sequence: CASREPGQGAGGYTF.

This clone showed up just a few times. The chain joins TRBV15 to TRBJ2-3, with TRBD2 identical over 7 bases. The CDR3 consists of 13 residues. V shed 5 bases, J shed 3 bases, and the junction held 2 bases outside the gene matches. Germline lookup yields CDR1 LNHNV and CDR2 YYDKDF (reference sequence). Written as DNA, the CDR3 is TGTGCCACCAGCCCCGGGAGGACAGATACGCAGTATTTT. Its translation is CATSPGRTDTQYF.

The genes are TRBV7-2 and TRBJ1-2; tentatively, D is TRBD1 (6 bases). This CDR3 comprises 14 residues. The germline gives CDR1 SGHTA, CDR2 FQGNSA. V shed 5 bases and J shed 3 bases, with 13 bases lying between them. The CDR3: CASSPSDSHYGYTF. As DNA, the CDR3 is TGTGCCAGCAGCCCATCGGACAGTCACTATGGCTACACCTTC. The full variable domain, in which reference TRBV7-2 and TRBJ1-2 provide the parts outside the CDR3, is GAGVSQSPSNKVTEKGKDVELRCDPISGHTALYWYRQSLGQGLEFLIYFQGNSAPDKSGLPSDRFSAERTGGSVSTLTIQRTQQEDSAVYLCASSPSDSHYGYTFGSGTRLTVV.

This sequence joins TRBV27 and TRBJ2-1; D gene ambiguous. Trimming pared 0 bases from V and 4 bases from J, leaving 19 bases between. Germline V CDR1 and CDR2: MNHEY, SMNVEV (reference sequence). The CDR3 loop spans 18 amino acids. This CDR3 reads CASSLSFWRGSKYNEQFF. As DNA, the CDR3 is TGTGCCAGCAGTTTATCGTTTTGGCGTGGATCCAAATACAATGAGCAGTTCTTC.

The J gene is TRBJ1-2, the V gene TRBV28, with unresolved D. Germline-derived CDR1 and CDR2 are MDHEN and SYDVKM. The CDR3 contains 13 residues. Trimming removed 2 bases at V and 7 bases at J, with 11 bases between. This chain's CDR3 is CASSLVGSAGYTF. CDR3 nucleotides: TGTGCCAGCAGTTTAGTGGGATCTGCTGGCTACACCTTC.

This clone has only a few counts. The CDR3 DNA reads as TGTGCCAGCAGCTCCGCCAACGACTACAGGGGCCCCAAAAACATTCAGTACTTC. Its translation is CASSSANDYRGPKNIQYF. The rearrangement uses TRBV7-9 and TRBJ2-4; 7 nucleotides agree with TRBD1. Germline V gives CDR1 SEHNR, CDR2 FQNEAQ (reference sequence). CDR3 length: 18 amino acids. J was trimmed by 2 bases and V by 4 bases; bases with no gene match: 14.

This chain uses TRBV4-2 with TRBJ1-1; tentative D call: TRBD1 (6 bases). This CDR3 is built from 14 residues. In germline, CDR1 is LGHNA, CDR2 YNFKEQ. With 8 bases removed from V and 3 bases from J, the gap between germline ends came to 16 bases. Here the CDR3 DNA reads TGTGCCAGCCTGAATCCGGGGGCGCACACTGAAGCTTTCTTT. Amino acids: CASLNPGAHTEAFF.